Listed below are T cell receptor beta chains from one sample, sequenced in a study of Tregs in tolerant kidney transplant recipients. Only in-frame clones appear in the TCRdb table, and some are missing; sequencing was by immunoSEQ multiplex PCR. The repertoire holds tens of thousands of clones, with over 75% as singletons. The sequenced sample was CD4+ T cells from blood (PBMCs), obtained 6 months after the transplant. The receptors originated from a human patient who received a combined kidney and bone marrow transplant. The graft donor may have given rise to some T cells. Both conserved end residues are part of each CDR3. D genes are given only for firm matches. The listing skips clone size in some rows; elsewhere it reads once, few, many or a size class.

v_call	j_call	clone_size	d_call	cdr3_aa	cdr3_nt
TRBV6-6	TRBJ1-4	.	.	CASSYEGQGSRKLFF	TGTGCCAGCAGTTATGAGGGGCAGGGGTCCCGAAAACTGTTTTTT
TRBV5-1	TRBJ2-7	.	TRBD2	CASSGLAGGDYEQYF	TGCGCCAGCAGCGGACTAGCGGGGGGGGACTACGAGCAGTACTTC
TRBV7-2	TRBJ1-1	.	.	CASSLRQTGRTEAFF	TGTGCCAGCAGCTTACGACAGACAGGACGGACTGAAGCTTTCTTT
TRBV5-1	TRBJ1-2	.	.	CASSPGRGDGYTF	TGCGCCAGCAGCCCGGGGAGGGGAGATGGCTACACCTTC
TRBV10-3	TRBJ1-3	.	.	CAISDQASGNTIYF	TGTGCCATCAGTGACCAGGCGTCTGGAAACACCATATATTTT
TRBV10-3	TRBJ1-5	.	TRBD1	CAISPRQGGNNQPQHF	TGTGCCATCAGTCCGAGACAGGGGGGGAACAATCAGCCCCAGCATTTT
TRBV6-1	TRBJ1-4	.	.	CASSGVEQDREKLFF	TGTGCCAGCAGTGGGGTGGAACAGGATCGGGAAAAACTGTTTTTT
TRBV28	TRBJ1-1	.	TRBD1	CASSLLGQGVSRAFF	TGTGCCAGCAGTTTATTGGGACAGGGGGTGAGTAGGGCTTTCTTT
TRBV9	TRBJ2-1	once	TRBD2	CASSPWGGRNEQFF	TGTGCCAGCAGCCCCTGGGGCGGGAGGAATGAGCAGTTCTTC
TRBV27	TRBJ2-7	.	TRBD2	CASSLKPGLAGVSYEQYF	TGTGCCAGCAGTTTAAAACCGGGACTAGCGGGAGTCTCCTACGAGCAGTACTTC
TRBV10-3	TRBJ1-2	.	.	CAISVTTGALVSYTF	TGTGCCATCAGTGTTACCACAGGTGCTTTAGTAAGCTACACCTTC